This T cell receptor beta chain was sequenced during a study of identifying expanded T cells in peripheral blood (dated 2019 in TCRdb). About the full investigation: Four technical replicates, made by sequencing separate aliquots from the same pool of genomic DNA, were compared pairwise.

During the collection period, no immune events, such as infections, were documented for the healthy donors. Blood repertoires from healthy donors were used as a training cohort for calibrating time-dependent variance in a beta-binomial model of differential abundance of T-cell clones. The training cohort included approximately ten healthy donors, of whom 3 were female and 7 were male. The donors were between roughly 25 and 64 years old, with an average age of roughly 40 years. Whole blood, obtained from a commercial supplier, was collected from each healthy donor at three time points spaced roughly 14 days apart. For immunosequencing, genomic DNA was extracted from whole blood that had not been sorted. Summary of the overall study and its limitations: The authors expected that biological variance in healthy repertoires might rise further over much longer intervals, such as months to years. Variance in clone template counts between approximately two-week samples significantly increased with total template count across all healthy donors. The binomial model flagged around 1.3 differentially abundant clones between technical replicates, compared with roughly 15 over two weeks and 19 over around 4 weeks. Across all healthy-donor time intervals, the beta-binomial model significantly lowered both the number of clones called differentially abundant and the false-positive rate.

This clone came up once. Its recognized antigen is unknown. Base qualities are not provided; no much larger clone lies one nucleotide away. The CDR3 covers 15 residues, taking in both the cysteine and the phenylalanine. Just the 45-base CDR3 DNA is kept, in frame starting at base 1. CDR1 and CDR2, looked up from the germline V gene (reference sequence), are SEHNR and FQNEAQ. The V end gives up 5 bases and the J end 1 base, leaving 8 bases in the junction not matched to a gene. TCRbeta CDR3 regions were profiled by bias-controlled multiplex PCR amplification of genomic DNA with the immunoSEQ Assay. The paper's processing steps were these. To quantify the absolute abundance of each unique TCRbeta CDR3 region, the sequences were collapsed and filtered. Differential abundance was assessed using a binomial (Fisher-equivalent) model and a beta-binomial model in which time-dependent variance fitted from healthy donors was added. Clones with fewer than 5 combined templates were removed, and a clone was called differentially abundant if the clone's Benjamini-Hochberg FDR was below 0.01. Beta-binomial variance was modeled as a function of total template count across the two samples using the form v = (b*log(k)+a)^2. TCRdb took over this immuneACCESS table, retaining in-frame rearrangements with V and J assigned. Such tables are incomplete; in checked studies, under half of the missing clones stem from an unresolved V gene, and the remainder is unexplained. That table supplies the V and J calls and clone size; D and trimming were determined from the DNA. This sample has 90,000 to 120,000 clones in its table, and around 89% of those were observed once. The ten largest clones add up to over 15% of the sample.

The V and J segments used are TRBV7-9 and TRBJ2-7; TRBD2 matches 7 bases in the middle. The TCR sequence derives from a person between 18 and 69 years old in good health. The sample consisted of blood. CDR3 region: CASSRGGSRSYEQYF. Here is the DNA: TGTGCCAGCAGCCGGGGAGGGTCTCGGTCCTACGAGCAGTACTTC. The variable domain in full, with residues beyond the CDR3 obtained from the reference TRBV7-9 and TRBJ2-7 genes, is DTGVSQNPRHKITKRGQNVTFRCDPISEHNRLYWYRQTLGQGPEFLTYFQNEAQLEKSRLLSDRFSAERPKGSFSTLEIQRTEQGDSAMYLCASSRGGSRSYEQYFGPGTRLTVT.